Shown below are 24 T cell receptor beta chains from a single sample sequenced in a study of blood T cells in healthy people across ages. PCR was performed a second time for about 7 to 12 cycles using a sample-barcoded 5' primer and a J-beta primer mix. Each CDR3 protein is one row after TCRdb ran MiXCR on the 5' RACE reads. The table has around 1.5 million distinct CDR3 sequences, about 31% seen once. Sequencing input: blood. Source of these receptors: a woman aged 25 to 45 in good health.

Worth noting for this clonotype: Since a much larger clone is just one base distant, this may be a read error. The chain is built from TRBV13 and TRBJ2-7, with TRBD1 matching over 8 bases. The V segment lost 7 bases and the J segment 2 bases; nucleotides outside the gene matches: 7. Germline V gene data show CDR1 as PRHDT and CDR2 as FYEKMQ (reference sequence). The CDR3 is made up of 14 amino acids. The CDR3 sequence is CASTSDRDPYEQYF. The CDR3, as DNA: TGTGCCAGCACCTCGGACAGGGACCCCTACGAGCAGTACTTC.

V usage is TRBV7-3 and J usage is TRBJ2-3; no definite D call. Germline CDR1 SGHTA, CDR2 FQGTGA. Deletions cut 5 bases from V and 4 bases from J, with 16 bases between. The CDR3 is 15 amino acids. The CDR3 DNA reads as TGTGCCAGCAGCCCGACTCGGACCAGCGCAGATACGCAGTATTTT. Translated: CASSPTRTSADTQYF.

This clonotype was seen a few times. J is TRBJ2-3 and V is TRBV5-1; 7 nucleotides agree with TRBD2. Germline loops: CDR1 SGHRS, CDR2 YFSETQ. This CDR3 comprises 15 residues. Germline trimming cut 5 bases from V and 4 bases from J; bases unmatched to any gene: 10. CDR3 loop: CASRRRGVEADTQYF. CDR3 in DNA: TGCGCCAGCAGGAGACGGGGGGTGGAGGCAGATACGCAGTATTTT.

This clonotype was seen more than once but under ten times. CDR3 loop: CASSVGQAAEAFF. The CDR3 nucleotides are TGCGCCAGCAGCGTGGGACAGGCCGCTGAAGCTTTCTTT. The V call is TRBV5-1, the J call TRBJ1-1; TRBD1 aligns across 8 bases. The germline CDR1 and CDR2 sequences are SGHRS and YFSETQ. The CDR3 loop spans 13 amino acids. Trimming removed 4 bases from V and 6 bases from J; junction bases left unmatched: 5.

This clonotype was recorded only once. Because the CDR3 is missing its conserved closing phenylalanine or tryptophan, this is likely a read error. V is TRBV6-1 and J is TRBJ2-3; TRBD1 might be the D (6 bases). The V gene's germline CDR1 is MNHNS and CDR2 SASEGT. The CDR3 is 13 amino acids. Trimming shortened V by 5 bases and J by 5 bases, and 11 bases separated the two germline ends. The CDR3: CASSTTQGDTQYL. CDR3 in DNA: TGTGCCAGCAGTACAACACAGGGAGATACGCAGTATTTG.

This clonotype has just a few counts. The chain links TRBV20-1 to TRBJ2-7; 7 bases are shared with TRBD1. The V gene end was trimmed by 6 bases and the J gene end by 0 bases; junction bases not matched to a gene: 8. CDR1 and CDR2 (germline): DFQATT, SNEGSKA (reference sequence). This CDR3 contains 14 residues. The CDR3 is CSAKKTGSSYEQYF. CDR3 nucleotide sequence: TGCAGTGCCAAAAAGACAGGGAGCTCCTACGAGCAGTACTTC.

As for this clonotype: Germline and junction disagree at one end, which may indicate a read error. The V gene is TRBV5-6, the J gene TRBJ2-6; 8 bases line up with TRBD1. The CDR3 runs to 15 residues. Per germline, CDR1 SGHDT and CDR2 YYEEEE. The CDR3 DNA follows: TGTGCCAGCAGCATGACAGGGGCTGGGGTCAACGTCCTGACTTTC. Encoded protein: CASSMTGAGVNVLTF. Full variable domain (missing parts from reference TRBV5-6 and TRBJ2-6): DAGVTQSPTHLIKTRGQQVTLRCSPKSGHDTVSWYQQALGQGPQFIFQYYEEEERQRGNFPDRFSGHQFPNYSSELNVNALLLGDSALYLCASSMTGAGVNVLTFGAGSRLTVL.

Here the CDR3 DNA reads TGTGCCAGCAAACCGGGGACTAGACAGGGATACAATGAGCAGTTCTTC. Its translation is CASKPGTRQGYNEQFF. The V and J genes are TRBV6-5 and TRBJ2-1; possibly TRBD2 for D (8 bases). Per germline, CDR1 MNHEY and CDR2 SVGAGI. V was shortened by 7 bases and J by 4 bases, with 20 bases between the two germline ends. The CDR3 runs 16 residues.

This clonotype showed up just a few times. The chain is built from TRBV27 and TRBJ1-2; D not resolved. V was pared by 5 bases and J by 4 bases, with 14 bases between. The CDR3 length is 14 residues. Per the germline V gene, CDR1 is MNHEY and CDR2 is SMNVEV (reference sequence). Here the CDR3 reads CASSPGGHSYGYTF. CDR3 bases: TGTGCCAGCAGTCCTGGAGGGCATTCCTATGGCTACACCTTC.

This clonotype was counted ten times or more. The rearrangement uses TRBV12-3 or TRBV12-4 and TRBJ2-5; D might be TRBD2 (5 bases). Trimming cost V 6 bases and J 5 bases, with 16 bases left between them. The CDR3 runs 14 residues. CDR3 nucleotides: TGTGCCAGCAGCCCGGAAAGGTCGGGGGAGACCCAGTACTTC. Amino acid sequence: CASSPERSGETQYF.

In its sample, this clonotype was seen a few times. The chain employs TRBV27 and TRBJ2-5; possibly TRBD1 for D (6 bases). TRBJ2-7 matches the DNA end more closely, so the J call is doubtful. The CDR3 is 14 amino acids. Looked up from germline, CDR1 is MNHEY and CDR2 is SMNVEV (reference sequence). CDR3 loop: CASSERTVPHEQYF. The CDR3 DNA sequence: TGTGCCAGCAGCGAACGGACAGTCCCCCACGAGCAGTACTTC.

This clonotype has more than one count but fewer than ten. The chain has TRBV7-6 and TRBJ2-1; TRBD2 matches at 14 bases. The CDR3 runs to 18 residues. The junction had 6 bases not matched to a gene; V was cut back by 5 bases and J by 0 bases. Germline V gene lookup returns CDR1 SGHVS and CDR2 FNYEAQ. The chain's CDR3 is CASSPQGTSGSSYNEQFF. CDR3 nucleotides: TGTGCCAGCAGCCCCCAGGGGACTAGCGGGAGCTCCTACAATGAGCAGTTCTTC.

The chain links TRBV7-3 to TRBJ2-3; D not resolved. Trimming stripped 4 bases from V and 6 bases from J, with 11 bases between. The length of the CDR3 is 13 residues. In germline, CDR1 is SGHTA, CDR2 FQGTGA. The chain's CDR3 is CASSSGVLDTQYF. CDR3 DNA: TGTGCCAGCAGCTCGGGCGTATTGGATACGCAGTATTTT.

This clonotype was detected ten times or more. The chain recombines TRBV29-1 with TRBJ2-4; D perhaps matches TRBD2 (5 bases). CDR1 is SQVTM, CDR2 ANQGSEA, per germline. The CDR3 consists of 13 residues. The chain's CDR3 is CSARGPAGDIQYF. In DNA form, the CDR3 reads TGCAGTGCCCGAGGGCCCGCTGGGGACATTCAGTACTTC.

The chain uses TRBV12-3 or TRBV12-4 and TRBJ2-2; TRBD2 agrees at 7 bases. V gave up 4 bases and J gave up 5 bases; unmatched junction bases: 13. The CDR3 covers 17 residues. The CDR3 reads CASSSLREGMGTGELFF. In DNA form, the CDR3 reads TGTGCCAGCAGTTCCTTAAGGGAGGGGATGGGAACCGGGGAGCTGTTTTTT.

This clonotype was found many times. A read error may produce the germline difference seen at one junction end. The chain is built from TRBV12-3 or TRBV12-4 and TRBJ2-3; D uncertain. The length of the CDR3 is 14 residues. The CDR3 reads CASSLGRRTDTQYF. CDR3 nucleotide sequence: TGTGCCAGCAGCTTAGGGCGACGCACAGATACGCAGTATTTT.

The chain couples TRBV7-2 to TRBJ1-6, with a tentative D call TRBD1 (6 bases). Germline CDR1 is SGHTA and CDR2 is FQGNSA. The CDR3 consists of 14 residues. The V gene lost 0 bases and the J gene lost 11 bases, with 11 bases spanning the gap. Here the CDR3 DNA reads TGTGCCAGCAGCTTAGCTCGGGGGCCTCCACCCCTCCACTTT. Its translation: CASSLARGPPPLHF.

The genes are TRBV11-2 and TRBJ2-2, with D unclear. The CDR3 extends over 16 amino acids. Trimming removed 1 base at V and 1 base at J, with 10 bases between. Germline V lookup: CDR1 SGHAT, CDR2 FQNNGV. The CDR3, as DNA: TGTGCCAGCAGCTTAGCATCCCTTGGGAACACCGGGGAGCTGTTTTTT. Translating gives CASSLASLGNTGELFF. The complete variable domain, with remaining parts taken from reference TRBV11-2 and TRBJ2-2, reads EAGVAQSPRYKIIEKRQSVAFWCNPISGHATLYWYQQILGQGPKLLIQFQNNGVVDDSQLPKDRFSAERLKGVDSTLKIQPAKLEDSAVYLCASSLASLGNTGELFFGEGSRLTVL.

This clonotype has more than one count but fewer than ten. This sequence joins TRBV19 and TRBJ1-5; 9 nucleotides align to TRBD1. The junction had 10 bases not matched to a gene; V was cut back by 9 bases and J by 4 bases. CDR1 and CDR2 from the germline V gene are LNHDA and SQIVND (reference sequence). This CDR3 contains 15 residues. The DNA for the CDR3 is TGTGCCAGCCGGGACAGGGATTATAGTAATCAGCCCCAGCATTTT. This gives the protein CASRDRDYSNQPQHF.

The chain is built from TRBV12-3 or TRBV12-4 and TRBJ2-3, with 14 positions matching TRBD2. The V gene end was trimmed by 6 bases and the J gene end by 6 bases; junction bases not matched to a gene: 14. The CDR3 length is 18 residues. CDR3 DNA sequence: TGTGCCAGCAGCCGACCCGGACTAGCGGGAGGAACAGGGGATACGCAGTATTTT. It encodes CASSRPGLAGGTGDTQYF.

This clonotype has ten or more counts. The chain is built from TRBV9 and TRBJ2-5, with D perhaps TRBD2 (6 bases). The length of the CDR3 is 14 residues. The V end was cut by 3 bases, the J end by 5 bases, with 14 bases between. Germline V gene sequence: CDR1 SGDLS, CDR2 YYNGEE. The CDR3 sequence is CASSGGRLMETQYF. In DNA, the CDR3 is TGTGCCAGCAGCGGGGGGAGGTTGATGGAGACCCAGTACTTC. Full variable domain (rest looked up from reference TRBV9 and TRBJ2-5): DSGVTQTPKHLITATGQRVTLRCSPRSGDLSVYWYQQSLDQGLQFLIQYYNGEERAKGNILERFSAQQFPDLHSELNLSSLELGDSALYFCASSGGRLMETQYFGPGTRLLVL.

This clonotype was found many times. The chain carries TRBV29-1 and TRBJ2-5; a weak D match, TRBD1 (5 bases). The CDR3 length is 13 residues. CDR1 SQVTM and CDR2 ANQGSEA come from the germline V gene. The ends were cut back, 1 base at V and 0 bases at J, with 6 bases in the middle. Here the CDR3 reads CSVEAGYQETQYF. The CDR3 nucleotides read TGCAGCGTTGAAGCAGGGTACCAAGAGACCCAGTACTTC.

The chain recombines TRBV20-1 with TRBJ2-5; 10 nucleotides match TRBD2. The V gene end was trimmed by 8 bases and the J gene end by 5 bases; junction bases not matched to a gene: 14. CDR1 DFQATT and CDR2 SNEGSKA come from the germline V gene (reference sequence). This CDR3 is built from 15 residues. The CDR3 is CSQSGGGRGQETQYF. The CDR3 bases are TGCAGTCAAAGCGGGGGGGGGCGGGGGCAGGAGACCCAGTACTTC.

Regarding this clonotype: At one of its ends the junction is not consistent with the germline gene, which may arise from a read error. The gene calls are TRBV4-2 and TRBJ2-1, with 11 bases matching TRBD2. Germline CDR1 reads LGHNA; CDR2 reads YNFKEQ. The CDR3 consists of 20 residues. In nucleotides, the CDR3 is TGTACCAGCAGCCAAGAGTCCCCTAGCGGGGGGATCTCTTCCTACAATGAGCAGTTCTTC. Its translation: CTSSQESPSGGISSYNEQFF.